The 13 T cell receptor beta chains in this list originate from one sample, sequenced in a study of T cell responses to AZD1222 COVID-19 vaccine. Measured with immunoSEQ multiplex PCR; TCRdb has only the in-frame clones, and not every one. The table includes some 100,000 clones, 88% detected once. Sequenced here: peripheral blood, sampled on day 0 of AZD1222 vaccination. These receptors were obtained from an adult in good health.

The CDR3 coding sequence is TGTGCCTGGAGGCGGACAGATATGAACACTGAAGCTTTCTTT. It is translated as CAWRRTDMNTEAFF. The V call is TRBV30, the J call TRBJ1-1; a weak D match, TRBD1 (6 bases). The CDR3 covers 14 residues. V lost 3 bases and J lost 0, with 11 bases in between. The germline gives CDR1 GTSNPN, CDR2 SVGIG (reference sequence).

The rearrangement joins TRBV2 to TRBJ2-7; no firm D call. Deletions cut 2 bases from V and 7 bases from J, with 15 bases between. This CDR3 comprises 14 residues. The V gene's germline CDR1 is SNHLY and CDR2 FYNNEI. The CDR3 sequence is CASSEIVSRWEQYF. In DNA, the CDR3 is TGTGCCAGCAGTGAAATCGTCTCTAGGTGGGAGCAGTACTTC. The complete variable domain, with remaining parts taken from reference TRBV2 and TRBJ2-7, reads EPEVTQTPSHQVTQMGQEVILRCVPISNHLYFYWYRQILGQKVEFLVSFYNNEISEKSEIFDDQFSVERPDGSNFTLKIRSTKLEDSAMYFCASSEIVSRWEQYFGPGTRLTVT.

The rearrangement links TRBV2 to TRBJ1-5; D is uncertain. CDR3 length: 14 amino acids. From germline, CDR1 is SNHLY and CDR2 FYNNEI. Trimming took off 2 bases at V and 4 bases at J, with 9 bases between the two ends. The CDR3 spells CASSERGWNQPQHF. The DNA of the CDR3 is TGTGCCAGCAGTGAACGAGGGTGGAATCAGCCCCAGCATTTT.

The chain combines TRBV7-9 with TRBJ2-5, with 9 bases identical to TRBD2. The CDR3 extends over 16 amino acids. Germline CDR1 is SEHNR and CDR2 is FQNEAQ (reference sequence). Losses at the gene ends were 4 bases for V and 4 bases for J; bases not matched to a gene: 10. The CDR3 DNA reads TGTGCCAGCAGCTCTTTAGCGGGAGTCGGGAGAGAGACCCAGTACTTC. Residues: CASSSLAGVGRETQYF.

This chain uses TRBV9 with TRBJ2-5; 8 bases line up with TRBD1. Germline CDR1 reads SGDLS; CDR2 reads YYNGEE. V was clipped by 5 bases and J by 2 bases; unmatched bases: 2. The CDR3 totals 13 residues. The chain's CDR3 is CASRGQEQETQYF. As DNA, the CDR3 is TGTGCCAGCAGGGGACAGGAGCAAGAGACCCAGTACTTC.

The chain carries TRBV7-2 and TRBJ1-3; weak D call: TRBD1 (5 bases). Germline loops: CDR1 SGHTA, CDR2 FQGNSA. V dropped 1 base and J dropped 5 bases, with 6 bases sitting between them. CDR3 size: 13 residues. The CDR3 protein is CASSLGQRNTIYF. CDR3 sequence (DNA): TGTGCCAGCAGCTTAGGACAGCGAAACACCATATATTTT. Together with reference TRBV7-2 and TRBJ1-3, the CDR3 gives the full variable domain: GAGVSQSPSNKVTEKGKDVELRCDPISGHTALYWYRQSLGQGLEFLIYFQGNSAPDKSGLPSDRFSAERTGGSVSTLTIQRTQQEDSAVYLCASSLGQRNTIYFGEGSWLTVV.

The V gene is TRBV6-1, the J gene TRBJ2-7, with unresolved D. The CDR3 runs to 11 residues. V was pared by 5 bases and J by 4 bases, with 6 bases between. Germline assignment: CDR1 MNHNS and CDR2 SASEGT. The CDR3 reads CASSFEYEQYF. DNA for the CDR3: TGTGCCAGCAGTTTCGAGTACGAGCAGTACTTC.

This chain links TRBV28 with TRBJ2-7, with 8 bases that match TRBD2. Germline V CDR1 and CDR2: MDHEN, SYDVKM. This CDR3 has 16 amino acids. The trim removed 4 bases at V and 2 bases at J, leaving 10 bases unmatched. Here the CDR3 DNA reads TGTGCCAGCAGTTCGGGCGGGAGGATTGAGACCTACGAGCAGTACTTC. It is translated as CASSSGGRIETYEQYF.

This clone was detected only a few times. This CDR3 is CASSGSINGEQFF. The CDR3 bases are TGTGCCAGCAGTGGATCAATCAACGGTGAGCAGTTCTTC. V and J are TRBV6-4 and TRBJ2-1; no definite D call. V shed 4 bases and J shed 9 bases, with 13 bases lying between them. Germline CDR1 and CDR2: MRHNA and SNTAGT. This CDR3 contains 13 residues.

The chain links TRBV29-1 to TRBJ2-1; 9 bases are shared with TRBD2. This CDR3 is 14 amino acids long. Per the germline V gene, CDR1 is SQVTM and CDR2 is ANQGSEA. J lost 4 bases, V lost 1 base, and 2 bases had no gene match. CDR3 sequence: CSVEGAGGYNEQFF. CDR3 coding DNA: TGCAGCGTTGAAGGGGCGGGAGGGTACAATGAGCAGTTCTTC.

The chain has TRBV21-1 and TRBJ1-2. TRBV21-1 has pseudogene status. The CDR3 runs to 12 residues. Here the CDR3 DNA reads TGTGCCAGCAGCTCCAGACCGCGGGGCTACACCTTC. Protein product: CASSSRPRGYTF.

The chain employs TRBV4-1 and TRBJ1-2, with 9 positions matching TRBD1. CDR1 and CDR2 (germline): MGHRA, YSYEKL. V lost 1 base and J lost 4; bases outside the gene matches: 4. There are 15 residues in the CDR3. As DNA, the CDR3 is TGCGCCAGCAGCCAAGGGTGGGACAGGGTCTATGGCTACACCTTC. The encoded protein is CASSQGWDRVYGYTF.

The genes are TRBV6-6 and TRBJ2-7; 7 bases are a match to TRBD1. There are 14 residues in the CDR3. The trim removed 2 bases at V and 2 bases at J, leaving 3 bases unmatched. Germline loops: CDR1 MNHNY, CDR2 SVGAGI (reference sequence). CDR3 sequence reads: CASSYNDRAYEQYF. CDR3 nucleotide sequence: TGTGCCAGCAGTTACAACGACAGGGCCTACGAGCAGTACTTC.